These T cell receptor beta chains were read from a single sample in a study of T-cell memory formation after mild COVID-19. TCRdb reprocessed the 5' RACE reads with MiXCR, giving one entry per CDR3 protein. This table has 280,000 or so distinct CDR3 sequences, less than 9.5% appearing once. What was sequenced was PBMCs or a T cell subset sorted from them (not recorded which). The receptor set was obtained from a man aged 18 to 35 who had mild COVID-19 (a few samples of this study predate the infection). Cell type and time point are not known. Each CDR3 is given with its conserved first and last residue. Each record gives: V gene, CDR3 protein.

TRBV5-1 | CASSAYPGLAGVLAKNIQYF
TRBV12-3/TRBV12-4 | CASSPRDSKETQYF
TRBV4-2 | CASSQGPEGTGYF
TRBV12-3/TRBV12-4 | CASSPQLNTEAFF
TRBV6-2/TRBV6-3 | CASSRDAGELFF
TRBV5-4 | CASSRQGLAKNIQYF
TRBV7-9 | CASSSPSGHPEYNEQFF
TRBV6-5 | CASSRGTGDQPQHF
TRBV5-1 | CASSWGGHRGTDTQYF
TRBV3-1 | CASSRGDYGYTF
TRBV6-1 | CASSDRVTYGYTF
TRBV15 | CATSSIKRSQETQYF
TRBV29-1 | CSVEGGGATANEQFF
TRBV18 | CASSPRKMQGTDTQYF
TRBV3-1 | CASSHGGIAGGTGELFF
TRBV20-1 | CSARDSVNEKLFF
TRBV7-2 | CASSLSPAGLETQYF
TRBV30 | CAWSTGPGNTIYF
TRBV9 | CASSQRQIKYSYEQYF
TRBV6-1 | CASRVSMNTEAFF
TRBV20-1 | CSARDSSLGRYNEQFF
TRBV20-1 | CSARGLAGVGGELFF
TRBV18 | CASSQSTAYEQYF
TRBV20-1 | CSARGGEKLFF
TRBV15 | CATSRAGAADTQYF
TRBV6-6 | CASSGPDEKLFF
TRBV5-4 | CASRFVGQGNEKLFF
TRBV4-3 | CASSQEVRLPTYEQYF
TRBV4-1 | CASSHGQGMGEQYF
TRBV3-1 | CASSQAGGPGDTQYF
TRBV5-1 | CANTGGPTDTQYF
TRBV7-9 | CASSSPVLYEYGYTF
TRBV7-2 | CASSSKPAYEQYF
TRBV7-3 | CASSYGGTGTGNTIYF
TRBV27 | CASSLRWAGRLNEQFF
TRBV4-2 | CASSRTTGGPDTQYF
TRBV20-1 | CRTGQPVNTEAFF
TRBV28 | CASSRGQLLWGGYTF
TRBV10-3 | CAISELSNQPQHF
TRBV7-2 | CASSLALARGVLAKNIQYF
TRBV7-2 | CASSFYGVTEAFF
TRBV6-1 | CASSQADQPQHF
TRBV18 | CASSPGTENGYTF
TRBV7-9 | CASSLSTYNSPLHF
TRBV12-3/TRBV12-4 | CASNKASDSYNEQFF